Listed below are T cell receptor beta chains from one sample, sequenced in a study of human T cells and chemical hapten exposure. TCRdb re-analysed the RACE reads in MiXCR, keeping a single row per CDR3 protein. The sample lists approximately 52,000 distinct CDR3 sequences, about 10% occurring once. The sample in question was whole blood, obtained in connection with sensitization to the hapten diphenylcyclopropenone (DPC). The receptors here all came from a woman aged 40 to 49 with alopecia areata. Some clones in this sample may be carry-over from other donors' samples. The conserved cysteine and the conserved F or W are not part of the CDR3 here.

V gene: TRBV6-4; J gene: TRBJ1-1; CDR3 protein: ASRDIDSNTEAF
V gene: TRBV5-1; J gene: TRBJ2-1; CDR3 protein: ASSLKHESYNEQF
V gene: TRBV29-1; J gene: TRBJ1-1; CDR3 protein: SASREEGTEAF
V gene: TRBV6-4; J gene: TRBJ2-2; CDR3 protein: ASTRLAGGPTGELF
V gene: TRBV5-1; J gene: TRBJ1-1; CDR3 protein: ASSFLTGENTEAF
V gene: TRBV10-3; J gene: TRBJ2-7; CDR3 protein: AIRDGGLTYEQY
V gene: TRBV27; J gene: TRBJ2-7; CDR3 protein: ASSFSGLGGYEQY
V gene: TRBV6-2/TRBV6-3; J gene: TRBJ2-5; CDR3 protein: AIRTGEETQY
V gene: TRBV28; J gene: TRBJ1-2; CDR3 protein: ASRLSTGRGYT
V gene: TRBV2; J gene: TRBJ2-7; CDR3 protein: ASSDPAGNYEQY
V gene: TRBV9; J gene: TRBJ2-7; CDR3 protein: ASSPGQDSYEQY
V gene: TRBV9; J gene: TRBJ2-1; CDR3 protein: ASSERERGNELDEQF
V gene: TRBV28; J gene: TRBJ1-6; CDR3 protein: ASSFIQGASPLH
V gene: TRBV20-1; J gene: TRBJ1-1; CDR3 protein: SVESFKNTEAF
V gene: TRBV11-2; J gene: TRBJ2-3; CDR3 protein: ASSFFPAGASGSPDTQY
V gene: TRBV10-2; J gene: TRBJ1-3; CDR3 protein: ASSAVASSGNTIY
V gene: TRBV10-3; J gene: TRBJ1-1; CDR3 protein: AISSGGGNTEAF